This T cell receptor beta chain was sequenced for a study of blood T cells in healthy people across ages. Primers used in a second PCR of about 7 to 12 cycles were a sample-barcoded 5' primer and a J-beta primer mix. A single record per CDR3 protein comes from TCRdb applying MiXCR to the 5' RACE reads. The sample lists hundreds of thousands of distinct CDR3 sequences; around 50% were seen once. They isolated at least 7 million PBMCs from each sample. Samples each had at least 5.5 micrograms of total RNA extracted. Trimming took 6 bases from V and 11 from J; bases not matched to a gene: 4. CDR3 length: 11 residues. CDR1 MNHNS and CDR2 SASEGT come from the germline V gene. Comments on this clonotype: Its specificity is unknown.

General study points: Underestimates were what the diversity estimates from one million T cells were considered to be.

The sample taken for sequencing was blood. The chain couples TRBV6-1 to TRBJ2-4; 7 positions match TRBD1. The receptor was isolated from a man in his forties or fifties in good health. CDR3 sequence (DNA): TGTGCCAGCAGACTACAGGGGTTTCAGTACTTC. This translates into CASRLQGFQYF.